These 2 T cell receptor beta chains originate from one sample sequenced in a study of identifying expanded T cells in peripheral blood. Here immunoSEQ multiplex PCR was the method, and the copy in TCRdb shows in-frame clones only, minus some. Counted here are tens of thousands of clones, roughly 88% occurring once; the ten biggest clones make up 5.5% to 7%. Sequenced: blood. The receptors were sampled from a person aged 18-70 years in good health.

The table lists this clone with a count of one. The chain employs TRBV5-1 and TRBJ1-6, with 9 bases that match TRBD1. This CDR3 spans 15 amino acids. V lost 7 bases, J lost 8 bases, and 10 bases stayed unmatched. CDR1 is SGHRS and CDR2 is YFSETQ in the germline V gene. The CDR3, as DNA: TGCGCCAGCGCCTGGGACAGGGCAGGGTATTCACCCCTCCACTTT. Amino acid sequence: CASAWDRAGYSPLHF.

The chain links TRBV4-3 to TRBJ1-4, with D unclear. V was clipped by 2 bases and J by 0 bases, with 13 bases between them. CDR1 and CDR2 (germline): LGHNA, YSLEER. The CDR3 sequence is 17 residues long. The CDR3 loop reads CASSQYVLGATNEKLFF. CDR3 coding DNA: TGCGCCAGCAGCCAATATGTTTTGGGTGCAACTAATGAAAAACTGTTTTTT.